This T cell receptor (beta chain) was identified in a study of OX40 agonist ivuxolimab in advanced cancers. Study-level results: Certain nonresponding patients likewise had low normalized T-cell clonal expansion.

Comment on this clone: Its cognate antigen is unknown.

CDR3 length: 14 amino acids. Trimming took 5 bases from V and 5 from J, leaving 15 bases between them. CDR1 and CDR2 from the germline V gene are MNHEY and SVGAGI. Here immunoSEQ multiplex PCR was the method, and the copy in TCRdb shows in-frame clones only, minus some. Of tens of thousands of clones in the sample, 82% were seen once. The sample was CD4+ or CD8+ T cells sorted from blood, taken in a trial of the OX40 agonist ivuxolimab. This clonotype was obtained from an adult with an advanced solid tumor such as melanoma, head and neck, liver or kidney cancer. This sequence joins TRBV6-5 and TRBJ1-1, with D possibly TRBD1 on 5 matching bases. The CDR3 protein is CASSPRQTRTEAFF. The CDR3 DNA is TGTGCCAGCAGTCCTCGACAGACTAGGACTGAAGCTTTCTTT.